This T cell receptor (beta chain) is drawn from a study of blood T cell repertoires in COVID-19 (TCRdb year 2020). Study-level background: Collaborator samples came from the United States, Italy and Spain and covered acute and convalescent phases of COVID-19. A de-identified subject ID, COVID-19 status, age in years and sex were almost always included in the sample metadata. The material from the prospective study consisted of cDNA or gDNA derived from T cells, B-cell-depleted T cells, or PBMCs. The repertoires were released in a freely available public database meant as a resource for research on the immune response to SARS-CoV-2. The samples were drawn from the first 160 participants of the ongoing ImmuneRACE study and from under 1,500 subjects provided by 6 global collaborators. The dataset comprised deeply sampled blood TCRbeta repertoires from subjects exposed to, actively infected with, or recovered from COVID-19. HLA class I and class II types, where available, came from metadata supplied by the sample provider rather than from assay-based typing. The full study reports these points: How much clinical and demographic metadata was included differed by source and by participant, and the metadata was provided uncurated.

As to this clone: Its recognized antigen is unknown. Base qualities were left out, and no much larger clone turns up one base away.

Whole blood was collected in K2EDTA tubes by collaborating institutions according to the institutions' own protocols. For TCRbeta analysis, collaborators shipped samples as frozen whole blood, isolated PBMCs, or DNA extracted from either of those sample types. The immunoSEQ Assay, a bias-controlled multiplex PCR, was used to amplify TCRbeta CDR3 regions from genomic DNA. In the original analysis: Within the assay, amplification of reference gene primers was used to estimate how many nucleated cells each sample contained. Sequence reads were collapsed and filtered to measure the absolute abundance of every unique TCRbeta CDR3 rearrangement. For each sample, productive Simpson clonality was calculated as the square root of Simpson's diversity index across productive rearrangements. Here the immuneACCESS table is served through TCRdb, limited to in-frame sequences with V and J called. Missing clones are a known gap in these copies; in checked studies unresolved V genes cover under half, and the rest lacks a known reason. V, J and clone size are taken as reported in that table, and D and trimming were inferred from the DNA itself. The sample table records 65,000 or so clones; over 75% of these occur just once. The ten largest clones capture 15% of the sample.

In the germline V gene, CDR1 corresponds to SGHAT and CDR2 to FQNNGV. V trim: 2 bases; J trim: 4 bases; unmatched bases: 2. The CDR3 goes from the cysteine to the phenylalanine over 15 residues. Only CDR3 DNA is held: 45 bases, read in frame from base 1. This sequence originates from a man older than 75 with acute or convalescent COVID-19. The specimen was peripheral blood. The chain is assembled from TRBV11-2 and TRBJ2-3; TRBD2 lines up with 11 middle nucleotides. The DNA sequence is TGTGCCAGCAGCTTAACTAGCGGGGGTCCAGATACGCAGTATTTT. This codes for CASSLTSGGPDTQYF.